The present T cell receptor (beta chain) was sequenced within a study of tumor and adjacent non-tumor tissue in lung cancer (dated by TCRdb to the late 2010s). For the wider study: Patients with adenocarcinoma (about twelve), squamous cell carcinoma (2) and small cell lung cancer (1) were included in the cohort. Sequencing generated a total of roughly 130 million productive TCRbeta reads, averaging around 4.2 million reads per sample. The roughly 15 enrolled patients, of whom about 10 were men and 5 were women, were aged about 31 to 76 years and were diagnosed with TNM stage I to III disease. The study compared bulk TCRbeta repertoires from lung tumor tissue and matched distant non-tumor lung tissue of approximately 15 lung cancer patients. TCRbeta CDR3 sequencing was performed on roughly 27 paired specimens, with one tumor sample and one normal lung sample collected per patient. What the study reported, not specific to this receptor: Younger patients had significantly higher TCR diversity, and higher tumor TCR diversity was associated with shorter overall and disease-free survival. A significantly larger cumulative share of the repertoire was made up by the top 100 clones in normal lung than in tumor tissue. With only 15 patients in the cohort, the authors noted that larger samples and more detailed clinical data are needed. The methods do not name the sequencing platform or mention unique molecular identifiers. Significantly higher TCR diversity (inverse Simpson) was observed in tumor tissue than in normal lung tissue (approximately 440 vs 150, P = 0.0075, Mann-Whitney U test). Peripheral blood was not sequenced, so blood TCRbeta repertoires were not examined in the lung cancer patients of the study.

The sample holds many counts of this clonotype. It lacks a known antigen. No much larger clone is present one base from it, and per-base qualities are unavailable. RNA was extracted from bulk unsorted tissue and checked for quality with a NanoDrop ND-1000 and an Agilent 2100. All donors had newly diagnosed lung cancer, had not received prior chemotherapy, and were admitted for thoracic surgery in China between August and November 2014. Patients who had received previous radiotherapy or chemotherapy, or who had another concurrent cancer, were excluded from the study. Surgical tissue pieces of about 1-2.1 cm3 were preserved in RNAlater solution and stored at -80 °C until use. Libraries were prepared through multiplex PCR. For sequencing, an Illumina HiSeq 2500 was employed. TCRbeta libraries were built by three rounds of nested PCR using primers (Table S4), following protocols modified from ARM-PCR. PCR products of 200-500 bp were gel-excised and purified with the QIAquick gel extraction kit before sequencing. The authors' pipeline ran thus. Reads were cleaned with Trimmomatic, merged with FLASH into complete CDR3 sequences, and assigned to V(D)J germline segments with MiTCR. Clonal diversity was computed as the inverse Simpson's index with VDJtools. A read counted as productive if the sequence was in-frame and lacked a premature stop codon. The raw public reads went through TCRdb reprocessing: fastp at Q25, MiXCR clone calling, in-frame beta chains kept. Identical CDR3 proteins give one entry, which carries the most common genes and DNA. The V and J calls were determined by TCRdb, not by the authors. This sample gives about 200,000 distinct CDR3 sequences in total; about 76% of them show up just once. The ten largest clones take up approximately 25% of the sample.

The CDR1 and CDR2 encoded by the germline V gene (reference sequence) are DFQATT and SNEGSKA. Its CDR3 holds 16 amino acids, cysteine through phenylalanine. This entry keeps only the CDR3 DNA: 48 bases, framed from base 1. V and J are trimmed by 0 bases and 5 bases, and the gene matches miss 9 bases of the junction. The chain is made from TRBV20-1 and TRBJ2-2; TRBD1 lines up with 7 middle nucleotides. The material sequenced was lung tumor tissue. The TCR sequence derives from a man aged 60 to 75 with non-small cell lung cancer. CDR3 region: CSARDLRQGETGELFF. The DNA is TGCAGTGCTAGAGATTTGAGACAGGGTGAAACCGGGGAGCTGTTTTTT.